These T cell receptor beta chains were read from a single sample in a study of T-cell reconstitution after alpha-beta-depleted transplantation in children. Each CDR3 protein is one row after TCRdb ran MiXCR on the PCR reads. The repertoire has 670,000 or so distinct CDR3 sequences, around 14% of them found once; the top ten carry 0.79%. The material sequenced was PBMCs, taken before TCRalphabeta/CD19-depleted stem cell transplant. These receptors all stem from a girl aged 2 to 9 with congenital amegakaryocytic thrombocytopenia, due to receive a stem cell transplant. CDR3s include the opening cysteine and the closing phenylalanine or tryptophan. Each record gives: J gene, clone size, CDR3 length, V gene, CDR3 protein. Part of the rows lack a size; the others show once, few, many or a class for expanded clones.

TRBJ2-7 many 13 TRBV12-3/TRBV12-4 CASRPETSGQEYF
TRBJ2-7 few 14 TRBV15 CATSRKRGDYEQYF
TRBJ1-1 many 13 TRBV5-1 CASSSGTTTEAFF
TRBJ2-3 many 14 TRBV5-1 CASNLGGRTDTQYF
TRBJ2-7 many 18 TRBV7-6 CASSLRDRALSGIYEQYF
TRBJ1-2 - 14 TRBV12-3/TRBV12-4 CASSFQGQGVGYTF
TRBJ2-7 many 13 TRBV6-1 CASSDGVSYEQYF
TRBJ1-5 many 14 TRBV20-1 CSARALFSNQPQHF
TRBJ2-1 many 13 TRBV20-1 CSGFGQGNNEQFF
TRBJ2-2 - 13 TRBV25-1 CASSGSVTGELFF
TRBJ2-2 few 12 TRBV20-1 CSASLLAWELFF
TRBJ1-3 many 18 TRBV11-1 CASSQGDTDGYSGNTIYF
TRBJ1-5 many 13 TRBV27 CASSKVSNQPQHF
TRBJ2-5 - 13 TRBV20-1 CSGKTSDQETQYF
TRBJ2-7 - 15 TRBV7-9 CASSLGRGETYEQYF
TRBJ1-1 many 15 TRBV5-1 CASSPGLSLNTEAFF
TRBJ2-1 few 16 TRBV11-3 CASSLDLGGSDNEQFF
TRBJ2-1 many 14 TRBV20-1 CSAPSGETYNEQFF
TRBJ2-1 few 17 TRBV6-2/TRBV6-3 CASSYSSEPSSYNEQFF
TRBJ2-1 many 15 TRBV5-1 CASSLRGRASNEQFF
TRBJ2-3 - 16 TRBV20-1 CSAPPGLATSTDTQYF
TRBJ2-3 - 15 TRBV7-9 CAINPRDRRTDTQYF
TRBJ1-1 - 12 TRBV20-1 CSARVSGTDAFF
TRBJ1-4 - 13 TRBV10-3 CAIGGQEGEKLFF
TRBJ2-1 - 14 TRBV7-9 CASSGIATYNEQFF
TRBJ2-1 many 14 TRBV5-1 CASSLLQPDNEQFF
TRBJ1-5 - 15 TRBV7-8 CASSLGGSSYQPQHF
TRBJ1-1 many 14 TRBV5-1 CASSLSTGGTEAFF
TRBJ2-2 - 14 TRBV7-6 CASKGEGNTGELFF
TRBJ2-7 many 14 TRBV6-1 CASSNTGGGYEQYF
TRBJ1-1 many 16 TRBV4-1 CASSQVEGQGYAEAFF
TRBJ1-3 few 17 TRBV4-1 CASSPSPWQSSGNTIYF
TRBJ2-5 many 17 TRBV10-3 CAISESGLAGAQETQYF